The 10 T cell receptor beta chains presented below share a single source sample, sequenced in a study of T cells in localized non-small cell lung cancer. Profiled with immunoSEQ multiplex PCR; TCRdb holds only in-frame clones, not every one. The sample shows about 72,000 clones, around four fifths of them seen only once. The sequencing used peripheral blood, collected before any cancer treatment. The receptors here all came from a female donor of 60 years or more with stage I lung adenocarcinoma.

The chain is built from TRBV7-9 and TRBJ2-4; no clear D gene. Germline lookup yields CDR1 SEHNR and CDR2 FQNEAQ (reference sequence). There are 11 residues in the CDR3. V was clipped by 2 bases and J by 11 bases, with 7 bases between them. This CDR3 is CASSLSQVQYF. CDR3 nucleotide sequence: TGTGCCAGCAGCTTAAGTCAGGTTCAGTACTTC.

The chain combines TRBV28 with TRBJ1-2; no clear D gene. The ends were cut back, 11 bases at V and 2 bases at J, with 15 bases in the middle. Germline assignment: CDR1 MDHEN and CDR2 SYDVKM. The CDR3 runs to 13 residues. CDR3 DNA: TGTGCCTCACTCCTAACCGGGAACTATGGCTACACCTTC. Encoded protein: CASLLTGNYGYTF.

J is TRBJ2-1 and V is TRBV6-6, with D possibly called TRBD1 or TRBD2 (5 bases each). Germline lookup yields CDR1 MNHNY and CDR2 SVGAGI (reference sequence). The CDR3 totals 15 residues. Trimming took off 2 bases at V and 0 bases at J, with 8 bases between the two ends. CDR3 protein: CASSYEGSSYNEQFF. The CDR3 region has the DNA TGTGCCAGCAGTTACGAGGGGAGCTCCTACAATGAGCAGTTCTTC.

The chain links TRBV5-6 to TRBJ1-5; D is perhaps TRBD1 (5 bases). Germline-derived CDR1 and CDR2 are SGHDT and YYEEEE. Trimming stripped 1 base from V and 5 bases from J, with 13 bases between. The CDR3 is made up of 15 amino acids. CDR3 protein: CASSLWWGRDQPQHF. CDR3 DNA: TGTGCCAGCAGCTTGTGGTGGGGCAGGGATCAGCCCCAGCATTTT.

V is TRBV20-1 and J is TRBJ2-1; the D gene is possibly TRBD2 (5 bases). The CDR3 is made up of 10 amino acids. V lost 1 base and J 15 bases, leaving 10 bases between the germline ends. Per germline, CDR1 DFQATT and CDR2 SNEGSKA (reference sequence). For the CDR3, the DNA is TGCAGTGCTAGAGCCGGGAATCTGTTCTTC. It specifies CSARAGNLFF.

V usage is TRBV6-1 and J usage is TRBJ2-1; D not certain. From germline, CDR1 is MNHNS and CDR2 SASEGT. V lost 1 base and J 5 bases, leaving 9 bases between the germline ends. The CDR3 is 14 residues long. For the CDR3, the DNA is TGTGCCAGCAGTGAAGGGGAAGAGGACAATGAGCAGTTCTTC. Translation: CASSEGEEDNEQFF.

This rearrangement joins TRBV5-1 to TRBJ2-3; 8 bases map to TRBD2. CDR1 SGHRS and CDR2 YFSETQ come from the germline V gene. V trimming: 2 bases; J trimming: 0 bases; junction bases outside the gene matches: 17. This CDR3 spans 20 amino acids. CDR3 residues: CASSLGTSPSRASSTDTQYF. The CDR3 DNA reads TGCGCCAGCAGCTTAGGGACTAGTCCTAGTAGGGCCTCTAGCACAGATACGCAGTATTTT.

This chain joins TRBV5-1 and TRBJ2-3; D remains unclear. Trimming removed 0 bases from V and 1 base from J, with 9 bases in between. The CDR3 totals 15 residues. Germline V gives CDR1 SGHRS, CDR2 YFSETQ. CDR3 in DNA: TGCGCCAGCAGCTTGGGGGGTATTGGCACAGATACGCAGTATTTT. The encoded protein is CASSLGGIGTDTQYF.

The chain couples TRBV5-1 to TRBJ1-2; the D is unclear. Germline CDR1 is SGHRS and CDR2 is YFSETQ. V dropped 5 bases and J dropped 8 bases, with 19 bases sitting between them. The CDR3 spans 14 residues. The CDR3 bases are TGCGCCAGCAGTTCATCCGGTGGTATAGAGGGCTACACCTTC. Translated: CASSSSGGIEGYTF.

This clone was recorded once. A read error may account for a junction end that differs from germline. The gene calls are TRBV7-7 and TRBJ2-7, with 11 bases identical to TRBD1. The CDR3 extends over 15 amino acids. Germline V gene sequence: CDR1 SSHAT, CDR2 FNYEAQ (reference sequence). In nucleotides, the CDR3 is TGTGCTAGCAGCCCAAGTCCCGGGACAGGGGGCGAGCAGTACTTC. This encodes CASSPSPGTGGEQYF. The complete variable domain, with remaining parts taken from reference TRBV7-7 and TRBJ2-7, reads GAGVSQSPRYKVTKRGQDVTLRCDPISSHATLYWYQQALGQGPEFLTYFNYEAQPDKSGLPSDRFSAERPEGSISTLTIQRTEQRDSAMYRCASSPSPGTGGEQYFGPGTRLTVT.